The present TCR beta chain was sequenced within a study of technical replicates of blood from several donors. Clones were sequenced by immunoSEQ multiplex PCR, and TCRdb holds only the in-frame ones, with some missing. Among fewer than 95,000 clones, 90% to 95% were seen once, and the ten largest hold 0.25%. This CDR3 has 13 residues. Germline lookup yields CDR1 LGHNT and CDR2 FRNRAP. The V end was cut by 1 base, the J end by 3 bases, with 7 bases between. The genes are TRBV12-5 and TRBJ2-7; tentative D call: TRBD1 (5 bases). The TCR sequence derives from a human donor in good health. Material for sequencing was T cells isolated from PBMCs. This chain's CDR3 is CASGLGRVYEQYF. CDR3 DNA sequence: TGTGCTAGTGGTTTGGGCAGGGTCTACGAGCAGTACTTC.